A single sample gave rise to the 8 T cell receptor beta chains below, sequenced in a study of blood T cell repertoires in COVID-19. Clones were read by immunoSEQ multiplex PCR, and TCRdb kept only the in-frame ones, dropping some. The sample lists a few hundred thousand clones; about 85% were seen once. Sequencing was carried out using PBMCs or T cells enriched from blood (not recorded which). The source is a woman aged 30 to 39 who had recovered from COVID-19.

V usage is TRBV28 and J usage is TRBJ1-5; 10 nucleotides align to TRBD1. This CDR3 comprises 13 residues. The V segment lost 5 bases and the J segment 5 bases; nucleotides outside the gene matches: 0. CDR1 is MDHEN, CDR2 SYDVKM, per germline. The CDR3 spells CASSGTGDQPQHF. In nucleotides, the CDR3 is TGTGCCAGCAGTGGGACAGGGGATCAGCCCCAGCATTTT.

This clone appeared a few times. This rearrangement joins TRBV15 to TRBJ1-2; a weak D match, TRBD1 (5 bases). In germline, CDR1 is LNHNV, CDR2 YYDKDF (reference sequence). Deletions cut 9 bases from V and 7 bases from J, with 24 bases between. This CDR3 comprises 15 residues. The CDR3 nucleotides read TGTGCCACTTCCCGTGGACCGGGACTCGGATCTGGCTACACCTTC. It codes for CATSRGPGLGSGYTF.

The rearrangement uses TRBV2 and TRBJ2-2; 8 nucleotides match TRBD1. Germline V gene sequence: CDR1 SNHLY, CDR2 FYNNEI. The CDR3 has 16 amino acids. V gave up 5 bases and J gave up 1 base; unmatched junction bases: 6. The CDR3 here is CASSPPGTGNTGELFF. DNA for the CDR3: TGTGCCAGCAGTCCACCCGGGACAGGGAACACCGGGGAGCTGTTTTTT.

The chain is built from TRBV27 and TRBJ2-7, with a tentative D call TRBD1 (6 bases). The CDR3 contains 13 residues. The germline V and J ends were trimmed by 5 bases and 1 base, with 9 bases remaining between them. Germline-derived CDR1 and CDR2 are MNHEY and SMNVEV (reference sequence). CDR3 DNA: TGTGCCAGCAGTCCACAGGGATCCTACGAGCAGTACTTC. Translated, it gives CASSPQGSYEQYF.

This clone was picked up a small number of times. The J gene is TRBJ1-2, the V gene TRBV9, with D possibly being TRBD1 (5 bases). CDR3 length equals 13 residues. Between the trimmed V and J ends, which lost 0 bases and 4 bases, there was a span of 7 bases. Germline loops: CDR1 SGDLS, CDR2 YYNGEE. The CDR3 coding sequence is TGTGCCAGCAGCGTAGGGGGGGTCTATGGCTACACCTTC. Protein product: CASSVGGVYGYTF.

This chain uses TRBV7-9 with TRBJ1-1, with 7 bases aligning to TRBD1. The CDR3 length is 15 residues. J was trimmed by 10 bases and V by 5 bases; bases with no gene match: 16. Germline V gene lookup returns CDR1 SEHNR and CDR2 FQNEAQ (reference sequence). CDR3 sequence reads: CASSDPGQVKLGAFF. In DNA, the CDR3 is TGTGCCAGCAGCGACCCCGGACAGGTAAAGTTGGGAGCTTTCTTT.

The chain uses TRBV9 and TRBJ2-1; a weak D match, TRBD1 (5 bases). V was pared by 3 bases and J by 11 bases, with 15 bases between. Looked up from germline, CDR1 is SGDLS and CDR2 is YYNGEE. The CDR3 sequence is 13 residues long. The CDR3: CASSGDRFLKQFF. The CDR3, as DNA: TGTGCCAGCAGCGGAGACAGATTCCTTAAGCAGTTCTTC.

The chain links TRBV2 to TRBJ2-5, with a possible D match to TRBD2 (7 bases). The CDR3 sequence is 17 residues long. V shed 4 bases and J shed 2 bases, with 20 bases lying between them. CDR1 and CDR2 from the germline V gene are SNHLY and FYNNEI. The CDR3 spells CASSVFAGADLQETQYF. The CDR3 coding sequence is TGTGCCAGCAGTGTATTTGCGGGGGCCGACCTACAAGAGACCCAGTACTTC.